This T cell receptor (beta chain) comes out of a study of blood T cell repertoires in COVID-19. Each participant's cohort was designated according to participant-reported clinical history. Trimming stripped 6 bases from V and 10 bases from J, with 18 bases between. The CDR3 runs to 13 residues. Germline V lookup: CDR1 LGHDT, CDR2 YNNKEL (reference sequence). Assay used: immunoSEQ multiplex PCR; TCRdb lists only in-frame clones, some missing. The sample contains over 110,000 clones, approximately 87% of which appear only once. V gene TRBV3-1 (or the pseudogene TRBV3-2) combines with J gene TRBJ1-1; TRBD1 might be the D (6 bases). The sample consisted of PBMCs or T cells enriched from blood (not recorded which). The sequence derives from a man between 45 and 60 years old in a cohort exposed to, infected with or recovered from COVID-19 (not recorded which). The CDR3 sequence: CASSSLTGLRAFF. The CDR3 coding sequence is TGTGCCAGCAGTTCTCTGACAGGTCTTCGAGCTTTCTTT.